These 22 T cell receptor beta chains share one sample of origin, sequenced in a study of identical twins (dated by TCRdb to between 2015 and 2016). Libraries were constructed by 5' RACE. Sequencing instrument: Illumina HiSeq 2000. Clones were called with MiXCR by TCRdb after fastp trimmed the public reads at Q25, and only in-frame beta chains were retained. When rows share a CDR3 protein, they turn into one entry using the most common DNA and genes. The sample has approximately 490,000 distinct CDR3 sequences on record, about 22% of them singletons. The leading ten clones occupy 0.45% to 0.5% of the sample. This sample was also put to use in a study of yellow fever vaccine responses in identical twins.

The material sequenced was CD4+ T cells sorted from blood. The source of these receptors is a woman between 18 and 29 years old in good health.

V is TRBV20-1 and J is TRBJ2-1, with 11 bases aligning to TRBD1. Germline V gene sequence: CDR1 DFQATT, CDR2 SNEGSKA (reference sequence). The V and J ends lost 7 bases and 8 bases, in that order; junction bases with no gene match: 4. The CDR3 length is 12 residues. In nucleotides, the CDR3 is TGCAGTGAGGGACAGGGGGTAGATGAGCAGTTCTTC. It translates to CSEGQGVDEQFF.

This clonotype was found a few times. The chain carries TRBV24-1 and TRBJ2-5, with 7 bases aligning to TRBD1. CDR3 length equals 14 residues. Germline assignment: CDR1 KGHDR and CDR2 SFDVKD. The V segment lost 3 bases and the J segment 1 base; nucleotides outside the gene matches: 1. CDR3 bases: TGTGCCACCAGTGATAACAGGGGCCAAGAGACCCAGTACTTC. Its protein product is CATSDNRGQETQYF.

This chain uses TRBV20-1 with TRBJ2-1; 11 nucleotides line up with TRBD2. The CDR3 totals 15 residues. The germline V gene has CDR1 DFQATT and CDR2 SNEGSKA (reference sequence). V lost 5 bases, J lost 2 bases, and 5 bases stayed unmatched. The chain's CDR3 is CSALPSGRPYNEQFF. Here the CDR3 DNA reads TGCAGTGCTCTGCCTAGCGGGAGGCCCTACAATGAGCAGTTCTTC.

This clonotype was seen a handful of times. The rearrangement uses TRBV14 and TRBJ2-3; no firm D call. The CDR3 runs to 16 residues. Germline CDR1 is SGHDN and CDR2 is FVKESK. Trimming pared 6 bases from V and 5 bases from J, leaving 21 bases between. The CDR3 spells CASSGPRLQLGDTQYF. CDR3 bases: TGTGCCAGCAGTGGCCCACGATTACAACTTGGAGATACGCAGTATTTT.

This clonotype was found a few times. The chain joins TRBV9 to TRBJ2-3; 8 positions match TRBD2. CDR3 length: 17 residues. CDR1 is SGDLS, CDR2 YYNGEE, per germline. V lost 4 bases and J lost 0; bases outside the gene matches: 10. The CDR3 loop is CASSPRGGGSSTDTQYF. The CDR3, as DNA: TGTGCCAGCAGCCCCCGGGGCGGGGGGTCTAGCACAGATACGCAGTATTTT.

Many counts were recorded for this clonotype. This chain uses TRBV6-1 with TRBJ2-5; the D is unclear. The CDR3 sequence is 14 residues long. Trimming removed 4 bases at V and 2 bases at J, with 11 bases between. Germline V gene data show CDR1 as MNHNS and CDR2 as SASEGT. The CDR3 DNA follows: TGTGCCAGCAGTGTTTCCCCAGCGCAAGAGACCCAGTACTTC. Translated: CASSVSPAQETQYF.

This clonotype was found a few times. This rearrangement joins TRBV20-1 to TRBJ2-5, with TRBD1 as a possible D gene (6 bases). The CDR3 sequence is 15 residues long. The V gene lost 3 bases and the J gene lost 4 bases, with 18 bases spanning the gap. Germline V gene data show CDR1 as DFQATT and CDR2 as SNEGSKA (reference sequence). CDR3 sequence reads: CSASGGQTQGETQYF. As DNA, the CDR3 is TGCAGTGCTAGTGGGGGACAAACCCAAGGAGAGACCCAGTACTTC.

The CDR3 protein is CAIRLASDTGELFF. CDR3 sequence (DNA): TGTGCCATCAGACTGGCCAGCGACACCGGGGAGCTGTTTTTT. The rearrangement uses TRBV10-3 and TRBJ2-2; no firm D call. The germline gives CDR1 ENHRY, CDR2 SYGVKD. V was cut by 6 bases and J by 3 bases, with 11 bases left in between. The length of the CDR3 is 14 residues.

This clonotype was seen repeatedly, ten times or more. This chain links TRBV7-9 with TRBJ1-6; D uncertain. V lost 3 bases and J lost 9, with 3 bases in between. The CDR3 consists of 11 residues. The V gene's germline CDR1 is SEHNR and CDR2 FQNEAQ (reference sequence). CDR3 sequence (DNA): TGTGCCAGCAGCTTGGGTTCACCCCTCCACTTT. It specifies CASSLGSPLHF.

V usage is TRBV4-1 and J usage is TRBJ1-2, with TRBD1 matching over 7 bases. With 5 bases clipped from V and 1 base from J, the junction kept 10 bases outside the gene matches. Germline CDR1 MGHRA, CDR2 YSYEKL. The CDR3 length is 16 residues. The CDR3 DNA follows: TGCGCCAGCAGCACAACACAGGGGCCCCTTAACTATGGCTACACCTTC. Residues: CASSTTQGPLNYGYTF.

The CDR3 loop reads CASSVDEWLGQNEQFF. The CDR3 region has the DNA TGTGCCAGCAGCGTAGACGAGTGGCTAGGCCAGAATGAGCAGTTCTTC. The gene calls are TRBV9 and TRBJ2-1, with D uncertain. The CDR3 covers 16 residues. V lost 0 bases and J 7 bases, leaving 17 bases between the germline ends. Germline V gene data show CDR1 as SGDLS and CDR2 as YYNGEE.

A few counts support this clonotype. The genes are TRBV7-9 and TRBJ2-3, with 7 positions matching TRBD2. Trimming cost V 5 bases and J 5 bases; bases outside gene matches: 10. Germline V gives CDR1 SEHNR, CDR2 FQNEAQ (reference sequence). The CDR3 consists of 15 residues. The DNA of the CDR3 is TGTGCCAGCAGCCCCCGAGGCGGGAGTAGAGATACGCAGTATTTT. Its protein product is CASSPRGGSRDTQYF.

The sample holds a few counts of this clonotype. This chain uses TRBV5-1 with TRBJ2-3, with D hard to call. The V end was cut by 1 base, the J end by 2 bases, with 14 bases between. From germline, CDR1 is SGHRS and CDR2 YFSETQ. The CDR3 sequence is 16 residues long. The chain's CDR3 is CASSLMAGTVTDTQYF. The CDR3 nucleotides are TGCGCCAGCAGCTTGATGGCAGGCACCGTCACAGATACGCAGTATTTT.

This clonotype was detected only a few times. The chain recombines TRBV29-1 with TRBJ2-1, with TRBD2 matching over 9 bases. Germline CDR1 and CDR2: SQVTM and ANQGSEA. With V trimmed by 4 bases and J by 0 bases, 4 bases remained unmatched. CDR3 size: 15 residues. The CDR3 reads CSVAELAGSYNEQFF. CDR3 nucleotides: TGCAGCGTTGCCGAACTAGCGGGCTCCTACAATGAGCAGTTCTTC.

This clonotype was detected only a few times. This chain links TRBV12-3 or TRBV12-4 with TRBJ2-7, with 9 bases that match TRBD1. J was trimmed by 2 bases and V by 3 bases; bases with no gene match: 2. The CDR3 is 14 amino acids. In DNA, the CDR3 is TGTGCCAGCAGTTTCCGGGACAGGGCCTACGAGCAGTACTTC. It is translated as CASSFRDRAYEQYF.

The CDR3 here is CATAGLLNSPLHF. CDR3 bases: TGTGCCACGGCGGGTCTCCTTAATTCACCCCTCCACTTT. The chain recombines TRBV15 with TRBJ1-6; D is unclear. Germline V gene data show CDR1 as LNHNV and CDR2 as YYDKDF (reference sequence). This CDR3 is built from 13 residues. Trimming shortened V by 9 bases and J by 6 bases, and 12 bases separated the two germline ends.

V gene TRBV13 combines with J gene TRBJ2-1; D tentatively reads TRBD1 or TRBD2 (6 bases each). V dropped 5 bases and J dropped 10 bases, with 18 bases sitting between them. Germline CDR1 is PRHDT and CDR2 is FYEKMQ (reference sequence). The CDR3 extends over 14 amino acids. In DNA form, the CDR3 reads TGTGCCAGCAGCAGGGGGGACCGACGTGGGGAGCAGTTCTTC. This translates into CASSRGDRRGEQFF.

This clonotype came up a few times. This rearrangement joins TRBV10-3 to TRBJ2-1, with D perhaps being TRBD1 or TRBD2 (5 bases each). Germline CDR1 ENHRY, CDR2 SYGVKD. The germline V and J ends were trimmed by 0 bases and 7 bases, with 13 bases remaining between them. This CDR3 region has 15 residues. The CDR3 is CAISESGTPGNEQFF. In DNA, the CDR3 is TGTGCCATCAGTGAGTCAGGGACCCCAGGGAATGAGCAGTTCTTC.

This clonotype was counted only a few times. The chain recombines TRBV10-3 with TRBJ2-1, with a possible D match to TRBD1 (7 bases). V was trimmed by 0 bases and J by 7 bases, leaving 13 bases between them. The CDR3 covers 15 residues. Looked up from germline, CDR1 is ENHRY and CDR2 is SYGVKD. The CDR3 bases are TGTGCCATCAGTGAGTCGACCCAGGGGGGTAATGAGCAGTTCTTC. It yields the protein CAISESTQGGNEQFF.

This clonotype occurred a few times. The chain links TRBV29-1 to TRBJ2-3; D is possibly TRBD2 (5 bases). Germline V gene data show CDR1 as SQVTM and CDR2 as ANQGSEA. Trimming left V 4 bases short and J 2 bases short, with 10 bases between. There are 13 residues in the CDR3. The CDR3 region is CSVAGKYTDTQYF. The CDR3 DNA is TGCAGCGTTGCGGGGAAATACACAGATACGCAGTATTTT.

This clonotype appeared a few times. The rearrangement links TRBV3-1 to TRBJ2-1, with 10 bases fitting TRBD2. The V gene end was trimmed by 6 bases and the J gene end by 2 bases; junction bases not matched to a gene: 7. The CDR3 has 16 residues. Per germline, CDR1 LGHDT and CDR2 YNNKEL (reference sequence). The CDR3 loop reads CASSQISGGAYNEQFF. The CDR3 DNA reads TGTGCCAGCAGTCAGATAAGCGGGGGGGCCTACAATGAGCAGTTCTTC.

The genes are TRBV7-9 and TRBJ2-3, with unresolved D. The CDR3 contains 12 residues. V lost 1 base and J 8 bases, leaving 7 bases between the germline ends. Germline V lookup: CDR1 SEHNR, CDR2 FQNEAQ (reference sequence). Written as DNA, the CDR3 is TGTGCCAGCAGCTTAGAGTTGGGTACGCAGTATTTT. Protein sequence: CASSLELGTQYF.